Below, 19 T cell receptor beta chains from the same sample are listed, as sequenced in a study of Graves' ophthalmopathy and Graves' hyperthyroidism. Amplification from RNA transcripts yielded the TCR beta CDR3 regions. HTBI-primed RT-PCR formed the first round, and a multiplex PCR formed the second. MiXCR, applied by TCRdb to the multiplex PCR reads, yields one record per CDR3 protein. The sample has hundreds of thousands of distinct CDR3 sequences, 22% seen once. Sequencing was done on a sample of peripheral blood. The source is a woman aged 18-29 years with stable Graves' hyperthyroidism. Some clones in this sample may be carry-over from other donors' samples.

This clonotype was detected many times. This rearrangement joins TRBV11-2 to TRBJ2-7; D could derive from TRBD1 or TRBD2 (5 bases each). The CDR3 has 14 residues. Germline CDR1 reads SGHAT; CDR2 reads FQNNGV. V was shortened by 5 bases and J by 2 bases, with 13 bases between the two germline ends. This chain's CDR3 is CASSPRDATYEQYF. The CDR3 coding sequence is TGTGCCAGCAGCCCCCGGGACGCCACCTACGAGCAGTACTTC.

The CDR3 bases are TGTGCCAGCAGTTACCCTCGCCGGACAGGGAGAACTGAAGCTTTCTTT. It specifies CASSYPRRTGRTEAFF. The chain couples TRBV12-3 or TRBV12-4 to TRBJ1-1; TRBD1 matches 8 bases. With 4 bases clipped from V and 5 bases from J, the junction kept 12 bases outside the gene matches. The CDR3 has 16 residues.

The genes are TRBV29-1 and TRBJ1-1; D is unclear. The germline V gene has CDR1 SQVTM and CDR2 ANQGSEA. Trimming cost V 6 bases and J 0 bases, with 11 bases left between them. This CDR3 comprises 13 residues. CDR3 DNA sequence: TGCAGCGTCGCAACTCGGATGAACACTGAAGCTTTCTTT. Its protein is CSVATRMNTEAFF. The full variable domain, completed using reference TRBV29-1 and TRBJ1-1, is SAVISQKPSRDICQRGTSLTIQCQVDSQVTMMFWYRQQPGQSLTLIATANQGSEATYESGFVIDKFPISRPNLTFSTLTVSNMSPEDSSIYLCSVATRMNTEAFFGQGTRLTVV.

The CDR3: CASSDSTNTGELFF. CDR3 nucleotides: TGTGCCAGCAGTGACTCGACAAACACCGGGGAGCTGTTTTTT. The V call is TRBV6-4, the J call TRBJ2-2; D gene uncertain. V gave up 0 bases and J gave up 2 bases, with 4 bases separating them. This CDR3 is 14 amino acids long. The germline V gene has CDR1 MRHNA and CDR2 SNTAGT.

The chain combines TRBV11-1 with TRBJ1-5; D not certain. CDR3 size: 16 residues. V was trimmed by 2 bases and J by 0 bases, leaving 11 bases between them. The germline gives CDR1 SGHAT, CDR2 FQDESV (reference sequence). The CDR3 sequence: CASSLSLPYSNQPQHF. The DNA of the CDR3 is TGTGCCAGCAGCTTATCCCTACCTTATAGCAATCAGCCCCAGCATTTT.

This clonotype has ten or more counts. The V gene is TRBV7-3, the J gene TRBJ2-7; 10 bases fit TRBD2. The CDR3 extends over 15 amino acids. Germline V gene sequence: CDR1 SGHTA, CDR2 FQGTGA. Trimming removed 4 bases from V and 2 bases from J; junction bases left unmatched: 5. CDR3 sequence: CASSSQAGGPYEQYF. The CDR3 coding sequence is TGTGCCAGCAGCTCCCAAGCGGGAGGGCCCTACGAGCAGTACTTC.

At least ten counts were recorded for this clonotype. The rearrangement joins TRBV6-1 to TRBJ1-1; D perhaps matches TRBD1 (6 bases). Germline V gene data show CDR1 as MNHNS and CDR2 as SASEGT. The CDR3 length is 12 residues. The V gene lost 7 bases and the J gene lost 6 bases, with 12 bases spanning the gap. The DNA of the CDR3 is TGTGCCAGCACGGGGGCGCGTTCTGAAGCTTTCTTT. This translates into CASTGARSEAFF.

This clonotype was recorded many times. The chain combines TRBV28 with TRBJ2-5; D assignment may be TRBD1 or TRBD2 (6 bases each). Germline assignment: CDR1 MDHEN and CDR2 SYDVKM. This CDR3 region has 15 residues. V was pared by 2 bases and J by 3 bases, with 13 bases between. This CDR3 is CASSLMSGAEETQYF. CDR3 nucleotides: TGTGCCAGCAGTTTAATGTCGGGGGCTGAAGAGACCCAGTACTTC.

Ten or more counts support this clonotype. This chain connects TRBV28 to TRBJ2-7; 7 bases fit TRBD2. CDR3 size: 16 residues. J gave up 4 bases and V 1 base, and 10 bases lay outside the gene matches. Germline CDR1 is MDHEN and CDR2 is SYDVKM. The chain's CDR3 is CASSLFSAGVEYEQYF. In nucleotides, the CDR3 is TGTGCCAGCAGTTTATTTTCGGCGGGAGTTGAGTACGAGCAGTACTTC.

The rearrangement uses TRBV11-1 and TRBJ1-1, with 8 bases fitting TRBD1. The ends lost 1 base at V and 4 bases at J; junction bases unmatched: 11. The CDR3 is made up of 17 amino acids. Germline CDR1 and CDR2: SGHAT and FQDESV (reference sequence). The CDR3 loop is CASSLERTGGLGTEAFF. CDR3 in DNA: TGTGCCAGCAGCTTAGAAAGAACAGGGGGTTTGGGCACTGAAGCTTTCTTT.

This rearrangement joins TRBV5-1 to TRBJ2-2; either TRBD1 or TRBD2 may supply D (5 bases each). V dropped 3 bases and J dropped 6 bases, with 18 bases sitting between them. The CDR3 extends over 16 amino acids. From germline, CDR1 is SGHRS and CDR2 YFSETQ. Written as DNA, the CDR3 is TGCGCCAGCAGCTCTTTGGTCCCGGGACGGCCCGGGGAGCTGTTTTTT. Translation: CASSSLVPGRPGELFF.

At least ten counts were recorded for this clonotype. The CDR3 loop reads CASRMQGWTTEAFF. The CDR3 region has the DNA TGTGCCAGCAGGATGCAGGGGTGGACCACTGAAGCTTTCTTT. The chain combines TRBV6-2 or TRBV6-3 with TRBJ1-1; D might be TRBD1 (6 bases). The germline V gene has CDR1 MNHEY and CDR2 SVGEGT. V was clipped by 6 bases and J by 4 bases, with 15 bases between them. This CDR3 spans 14 amino acids.

This clonotype has ten or more counts. The chain joins TRBV6-5 to TRBJ2-7, with 9 bases identical to TRBD2. The CDR3 totals 14 residues. Per the germline V gene, CDR1 is MNHEY and CDR2 is SVGAGI. The ends lost 5 bases at V and 5 bases at J; junction bases unmatched: 7. CDR3 residues: CASSPLAGSNEQYF. CDR3 bases: TGTGCCAGCAGTCCGCTAGCGGGGAGCAACGAGCAGTACTTC.

This clonotype showed up many times. This chain connects TRBV6-2 or TRBV6-3 to TRBJ2-2; tentative D call: TRBD2 (6 bases). The CDR3 has 16 residues. Looked up from germline, CDR1 is MNHEY and CDR2 is SVGEGT. Trimming shortened V by 6 bases and J by 3 bases, and 17 bases separated the two germline ends. The CDR3 coding sequence is TGTGCCAGCAGCAGGCGGGAACGAGTGTACACCGGGGAGCTGTTTTTT. This encodes CASSRRERVYTGELFF.

At least ten counts were recorded for this clonotype. This rearrangement joins TRBV12-3 or TRBV12-4 to TRBJ2-7; 10 bases are a match to TRBD2. This CDR3 is 15 amino acids long. V shed 5 bases and J 1 base; nucleotides not matched to a gene: 5. CDR3 bases: TGTGCCAGCAGTCCTAGCGGGGGTCGATCCTACGAGCAGTACTTC. This encodes CASSPSGGRSYEQYF.

This clonotype was detected ten times or more. The chain links TRBV7-9 to TRBJ2-7; D could derive from TRBD1 or TRBD2 (5 bases each). The CDR3 is 12 amino acids. Germline CDR1 SEHNR, CDR2 FQNEAQ (reference sequence). Trimming took off 0 bases at V and 6 bases at J, with 6 bases between the two ends. The DNA of the CDR3 is TGTGCCAGCAGCTTAGCGGGGGTCGAGCAGTACTTC. Its translation: CASSLAGVEQYF.

This clonotype has ten or more counts. The chain carries TRBV6-1 and TRBJ2-7; D gene ambiguous. The V gene lost 7 bases and the J gene lost 7 bases, with 11 bases spanning the gap. The CDR3 consists of 11 residues. Germline assignment: CDR1 MNHNS and CDR2 SASEGT. CDR3 in DNA: TGTGCCAGCACCCTGAATGGGGAGCAGTACTTC. Protein product: CASTLNGEQYF.

J is TRBJ1-1 and V is TRBV12-3 or TRBV12-4, with unresolved D. The CDR3 extends over 12 amino acids. V was shortened by 5 bases and J by 5 bases, with 9 bases between the two germline ends. The CDR3 nucleotides are TGTGCCAGCAGTCTTCAGTGGACTGAAGCTTTCTTT. Its protein is CASSLQWTEAFF.

The gene calls are TRBV2 and TRBJ1-1; D perhaps matches TRBD1 (5 bases). The V gene's germline CDR1 is SNHLY and CDR2 FYNNEI. This CDR3 has 11 residues. V shed 6 bases and J shed 8 bases, with 10 bases lying between them. The CDR3 spells CASRAQGEAFF. The CDR3, as DNA: TGTGCCAGCAGGGCGCAGGGAGAAGCTTTCTTT.